These 18 T cell receptor beta chains came from one sample sequenced in a study of blood T cell repertoires in COVID-19. Profiling relied on immunoSEQ multiplex PCR, and the TCRdb table lists in-frame clones only, not all of them. In the table there are roughly 200,000 clones, around 80% of which are singletons. Material for sequencing was peripheral blood. Source of these receptors: a man in his 70s with active or convalescent COVID-19.

This chain uses TRBV7-2 with TRBJ2-5; 10 positions agree with TRBD2. The germline V gene encodes CDR1 SGHTA and CDR2 FQGNSA. V gave up 5 bases and J gave up 2 bases; unmatched junction bases: 8. The CDR3 is made up of 16 amino acids. DNA of the CDR3: TGTGCCAGCAGCCAGGGGCTAGCGGGGGATCAAGAGACCCAGTACTTC. Its protein is CASSQGLAGDQETQYF. The whole variable domain, remainder taken from reference TRBV7-2 and TRBJ2-5, is GAGVSQSPSNKVTEKGKDVELRCDPISGHTALYWYRQSLGQGLEFLIYFQGNSAPDKSGLPSDRFSAERTGGSVSTLTIQRTQQEDSAVYLCASSQGLAGDQETQYFGPGTRLLVL.

V usage is TRBV7-6 and J usage is TRBJ2-1; 9 bases align to TRBD2. The CDR3 length is 14 residues. V trimming: 4 bases; J trimming: 7 bases; junction bases outside the gene matches: 5. Germline values: CDR1 SGHVS, CDR2 FNYEAQ. CDR3 sequence reads: CASSSLAGVNEQFF. Here the CDR3 DNA reads TGTGCCAGCAGCTCCTTAGCGGGGGTGAATGAGCAGTTCTTC.

The chain links TRBV4-3 to TRBJ1-5; D possibly corresponds to TRBD1 (5 bases). This CDR3 spans 15 amino acids. The V end was cut by 2 bases, the J end by 7 bases, with 15 bases between. CDR1 and CDR2 from the germline V gene are LGHNA and YSLEER. Written as DNA, the CDR3 is TGCGCCAGCAGCCAACATGGAGGGGAGGGACAGCCCCAGCATTTT. Amino acids: CASSQHGGEGQPQHF.

This clone has at least ten counts. The rearrangement joins TRBV5-6 to TRBJ1-2; D is perhaps TRBD1 (5 bases). The CDR3 sequence is 14 residues long. Trimming took off 4 bases at V and 5 bases at J, with 15 bases between the two ends. Germline lookup yields CDR1 SGHDT and CDR2 YYEEEE. In DNA form, the CDR3 reads TGTGCCAGCAGCACTATCCAGGGTGGATATGGCTACACCTTC. As protein: CASSTIQGGYGYTF.

This clone has only one observation. The chain is built from TRBV18 and TRBJ1-2; possibly TRBD1 for D (6 bases). V was shortened by 1 base and J by 7 bases, with 13 bases between the two germline ends. The germline gives CDR1 KGHSH, CDR2 LQKENI. CDR3 length: 14 residues. The CDR3 loop is CASSPLQGPGGYTF. As DNA, the CDR3 is TGTGCCAGCTCACCACTGCAGGGGCCTGGTGGCTACACCTTC.

The chain couples TRBV11-2 to TRBJ2-7; D may be TRBD2 (5 bases). Trimming cost V 2 bases and J 0 bases, with 11 bases left between them. The CDR3 consists of 15 residues. The germline gives CDR1 SGHAT, CDR2 FQNNGV. DNA for the CDR3: TGTGCCAGCAGCTTAAACGGGGTGATCTCCTACGAGCAGTACTTC. This translates into CASSLNGVISYEQYF.

The V call is TRBV12-3 or TRBV12-4, the J call TRBJ2-4; perhaps TRBD2 as D (5 bases). The CDR3 totals 13 residues. The ends were cut back, 3 bases at V and 5 bases at J, with 8 bases in the middle. The CDR3 is CASSFGAENIQYF. Here the CDR3 DNA reads TGTGCCAGCAGTTTTGGAGCGGAAAACATTCAGTACTTC.

This chain joins TRBV6-2 or TRBV6-3 and TRBJ2-1; D is possibly TRBD2 (6 bases). The V gene's germline CDR1 is MNHEY and CDR2 SVGEGT. The CDR3 is 15 residues long. The V end was cut by 2 bases, the J end by 7 bases, with 15 bases between. The CDR3: CASSYLSLADNEQFF. The CDR3, as DNA: TGTGCCAGCAGTTACCTGAGTTTAGCGGATAATGAGCAGTTCTTC.

This chain connects TRBV9 to TRBJ1-4; possible D gene TRBD1, 5 bases. The CDR3 has 15 amino acids. Germline CDR1 and CDR2: SGDLS and YYNGEE. V dropped 3 bases and J dropped 1 base, with 10 bases sitting between them. The CDR3 reads CASSEGPETNEKLFF. For the CDR3, the DNA is TGTGCCAGCAGCGAGGGGCCTGAAACTAATGAAAAACTGTTTTTT.

This sequence joins TRBV6-6 and TRBJ2-1, with 7 bases matching TRBD1. The CDR3 runs 14 residues. Germline assignment: CDR1 MNHNY and CDR2 SVGAGI (reference sequence). Trimming took 2 bases from V and 6 from J; bases not matched to a gene: 4. This CDR3 is CASSYDRASNEQFF. CDR3 bases: TGTGCCAGCAGTTACGACAGGGCTTCCAATGAGCAGTTCTTC.

This chain uses TRBV19 with TRBJ1-2; tentatively, D is TRBD1 (5 bases). The CDR3 has 15 residues. Per the germline V gene, CDR1 is LNHDA and CDR2 is SQIVND (reference sequence). Trimming left V 5 bases short and J 5 bases short, with 18 bases between. The CDR3 loop is CASSLSGQGGYGYTF. In nucleotides, the CDR3 is TGTGCCAGTAGTCTGTCGGGGCAGGGAGGGTATGGCTACACCTTC.

V gene TRBV12-3 or TRBV12-4 combines with J gene TRBJ2-5; TRBD2 might be the D (5 bases). Between the trimmed V and J ends, which lost 6 bases and 2 bases, there was a span of 10 bases. The CDR3 spans 13 residues. This CDR3 reads CASRGVGQETQYF. The CDR3, as DNA: TGTGCCAGCAGGGGAGTAGGGCAAGAGACCCAGTACTTC.

The V call is TRBV27, the J call TRBJ2-1, with 8 bases matching TRBD1. The junction had 15 bases not matched to a gene; V was cut back by 2 bases and J by 3 bases. CDR3 length equals 19 residues. Germline V gene sequence: CDR1 MNHEY, CDR2 SMNVEV (reference sequence). CDR3 coding DNA: TGTGCCAGCAGTTTACTAATCCAGGGGGCGGCGGGCGGCTACAATGAGCAGTTCTTC. Translating gives CASSLLIQGAAGGYNEQFF.

This clone was observed once. J is TRBJ2-6 and V is TRBV7-6, with 7 bases aligning to TRBD1. V lost 1 base and J lost 1; bases outside the gene matches: 13. The germline gives CDR1 SGHVS, CDR2 FNYEAQ. CDR3 length: 20 residues. CDR3 in amino acids: CASSLGRAQGKYSGANVLTF. CDR3 nucleotides: TGTGCCAGCAGCTTAGGGCGGGCACAGGGGAAATATTCTGGGGCCAACGTCCTGACTTTC.

The chain combines TRBV27 with TRBJ2-7; no firm D call. V gave up 3 bases and J gave up 0 bases, with 6 bases separating them. This CDR3 is built from 13 residues. CDR1 is MNHEY, CDR2 SMNVEV, per germline (reference sequence). The CDR3 region is CASSFFSSYEQYF. DNA of the CDR3: TGTGCCAGCAGTTTTTTTAGCTCCTACGAGCAGTACTTC.

The V gene is TRBV21-1, the J gene TRBJ1-2. TRBV21-1 has pseudogene status. This CDR3 has 11 residues. The CDR3: CATPEGYGYTF. CDR3 sequence (DNA): TGTGCCACCCCGGAGGGTTATGGCTACACCTTC.

The chain recombines TRBV11-3 with TRBJ1-1; possibly TRBD1 for D (5 bases). From germline, CDR1 is SGHNT and CDR2 YENEEA. Trimming left V 2 bases short and J 8 bases short, with 12 bases between. CDR3 length: 13 residues. CDR3 coding DNA: TGTGCCAGCAGCTTAATCGATGGACAAGAAGCTTTCTTT. It yields the protein CASSLIDGQEAFF. Full variable domain (rest looked up from reference TRBV11-3 and TRBJ1-1): EAGVVQSPRYKIIEKKQPVAFWCNPISGHNTLYWYLQNLGQGPELLIRYENEEAVDDSQLPKDRFSAERLKGVDSTLKIQPAELGDSAVYLCASSLIDGQEAFFGQGTRLTVV.

This rearrangement joins TRBV7-9 to TRBJ1-1, with D possibly matching TRBD1 (6 bases). CDR3 length: 15 residues. Trimming removed 5 bases at V and 4 bases at J, with 17 bases between. Germline-derived CDR1 and CDR2 are SEHNR and FQNEAQ (reference sequence). The CDR3 reads CASSDQGGGVTEAFF. The CDR3 region has the DNA TGTGCCAGCAGCGATCAAGGGGGTGGGGTCACTGAAGCTTTCTTT.